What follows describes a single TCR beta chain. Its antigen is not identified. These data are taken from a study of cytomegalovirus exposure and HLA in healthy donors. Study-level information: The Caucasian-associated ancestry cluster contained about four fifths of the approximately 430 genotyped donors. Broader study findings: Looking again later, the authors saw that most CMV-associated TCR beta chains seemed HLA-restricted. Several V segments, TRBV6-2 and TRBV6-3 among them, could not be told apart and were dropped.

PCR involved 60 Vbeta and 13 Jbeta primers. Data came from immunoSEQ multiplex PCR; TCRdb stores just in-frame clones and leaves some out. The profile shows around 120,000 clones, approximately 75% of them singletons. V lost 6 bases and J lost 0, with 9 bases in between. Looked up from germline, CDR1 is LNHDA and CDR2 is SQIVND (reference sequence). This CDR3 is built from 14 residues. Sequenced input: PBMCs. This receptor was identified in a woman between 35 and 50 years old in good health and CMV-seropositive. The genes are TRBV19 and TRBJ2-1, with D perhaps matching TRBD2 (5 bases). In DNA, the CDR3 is TGTGCCAGTAGAGAGGGCCCCTCCTACAATGAGCAGTTCTTC. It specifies CASREGPSYNEQFF. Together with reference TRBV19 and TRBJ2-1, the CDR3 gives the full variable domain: DGGITQSPKYLFRKEGQNVTLSCEQNLNHDAMYWYRQDPGQGLRLIYYSQIVNDFQKGDIAEGYSVSREKKESFPLTVTSAQKNPTAFYLCASREGPSYNEQFFGPGTRLTVL.